These 8 T cell receptor beta chains came from one sample sequenced in a study of T cell responses to AZD1222 COVID-19 vaccine. TCRdb keeps only in-frame clones here, not all; method: immunoSEQ multiplex PCR. The repertoire holds more than 110,000 clones, with about 94% as singletons. The specimen was peripheral blood, collected on day 0 of AZD1222 vaccination. The receptors come from an adult in good health.

The CDR3 loop is CASSSRSLQGGEQYF. The CDR3 coding sequence is TGTGCCAGCTCATCTCGTTCCCTACAGGGGGGCGAGCAGTACTTC. This chain connects TRBV18 to TRBJ2-7; 8 nucleotides agree with TRBD1. Germline CDR1 reads KGHSH; CDR2 reads LQKENI. The J segment lost 6 bases and the V segment lost 5 bases, leaving 12 bases of the junction unmatched. The CDR3 totals 15 residues.

J is TRBJ2-2 and V is TRBV6-4; TRBD2 matches at 10 bases. This CDR3 comprises 17 residues. The V gene's germline CDR1 is MRHNA and CDR2 SNTAGT. Trimming removed 6 bases from V and 4 bases from J; junction bases left unmatched: 11. The CDR3 DNA reads as TGTGCCAGCAGCGAGACAGCGACTAGCGGGTTCACCGGGGAGCTGTTTTTT. Its translation is CASSETATSGFTGELFF.

The chain carries TRBV3-1 (or the pseudogene TRBV3-2) and TRBJ1-3; possibly TRBD1 for D (6 bases). The V gene lost 3 bases and the J gene lost 2 bases, with 8 bases spanning the gap. The CDR3 consists of 14 residues. In germline, CDR1 is LGHDT, CDR2 YNNKEL (reference sequence). CDR3: CASSQDRAGNTIYF. CDR3 DNA sequence: TGTGCCAGCAGCCAGGACAGAGCTGGAAACACCATATATTTT.

The V call is TRBV5-1, the J call TRBJ1-6, with D maybe TRBD1 (5 bases). Germline CDR1 SGHRS, CDR2 YFSETQ. CDR3 length equals 13 residues. Trimming shortened V by 6 bases and J by 6 bases, and 10 bases separated the two germline ends. The CDR3 spells CASTAGRNSPLHF. The CDR3 DNA follows: TGCGCCAGCACGGCAGGGCGTAATTCACCCCTCCACTTT.

This chain connects TRBV6-5 to TRBJ1-2; tentative D call: TRBD1 (5 bases). Germline V gives CDR1 MNHEY, CDR2 SVGAGI. This CDR3 has 16 amino acids. Trimming cost V 0 bases and J 5 bases, with 16 bases left between them. The chain's CDR3 is CASSYSGLHGGYGYTF. CDR3 nucleotides: TGTGCCAGCAGTTACTCGGGGCTCCACGGGGGGTATGGCTACACCTTC.

This chain uses TRBV2 with TRBJ2-7; D might be TRBD1 (6 bases). The CDR3 is made up of 14 amino acids. Germline V lookup: CDR1 SNHLY, CDR2 FYNNEI. Trimming left V 2 bases short and J 3 bases short, with 11 bases between. CDR3: CASSERTGIYEQYF. The CDR3 DNA reads TGTGCCAGCAGTGAACGAACAGGGATCTACGAGCAGTACTTC.

This clone was picked up one time. The J gene is TRBJ2-7, the V gene TRBV27, with TRBD2 matching over 10 bases. CDR1 is MNHEY, CDR2 SMNVEV, per germline (reference sequence). This CDR3 comprises 20 residues. The junction had 22 bases not matched to a gene; V was cut back by 2 bases and J by 6 bases. CDR3: CASSLAGASGSMCRGGEQYF. DNA for the CDR3: TGTGCCAGCAGTTTAGCCGGAGCTAGCGGGAGCATGTGCAGGGGTGGCGAGCAGTACTTC.

The V gene is TRBV9, the J gene TRBJ2-4; a weak D match, TRBD1 (5 bases). CDR3 size: 14 residues. Germline V CDR1 and CDR2: SGDLS, YYNGEE. The ends were cut back, 3 bases at V and 5 bases at J, with 12 bases in the middle. The CDR3 region has the DNA TGTGCCAGCAGCGGCAGGGTAAATGAAAACATTCAGTACTTC. It codes for CASSGRVNENIQYF.